This TCR beta chain originates from a study of OX40 agonist ivuxolimab in advanced cancers. Looking at the study overall: Patients took ivuxolimab, an agonistic anti-OX40 (CD134) antibody. Eligibility admitted prior anti-PD-1, anti-PD-L1 or anti-CTLA-4 therapy; roughly 39% had some. Regarding the study as a whole: The study found that CD8+ T cells averaged more expanded clones than CD4+.

The CDR3 runs to 19 residues. The J segment lost 2 bases and the V segment lost 5 bases, leaving 16 bases of the junction unmatched. From germline, CDR1 is SGHAT and CDR2 FQNNGV. Method: immunoSEQ multiplex PCR; TCRdb's copy keeps in-frame clones and lacks some. Counted here are 65,000 to 95,000 clones, 92% occurring once; the ten biggest clones make up roughly 0.56%. With respect to this clone: What it binds is unknown.

The receptor comes from an adult with an advanced solid tumor such as melanoma, head and neck, liver or kidney cancer. This specimen consisted of CD4+ or CD8+ T cells sorted from blood, obtained in a trial of the OX40 agonist ivuxolimab. The rearrangement uses TRBV11-2 and TRBJ2-1; TRBD2 matches 9 bases. DNA for the CDR3: TGTGCCAGCAGCCCCGCGGGGCTAGCGGGGTTAACAACCTACAATGAGCAGTTCTTC. Protein product: CASSPAGLAGLTTYNEQFF. Using reference TRBV11-2 and TRBJ2-1 for the parts outside the CDR3, the full variable domain is EAGVAQSPRYKIIEKRQSVAFWCNPISGHATLYWYQQILGQGPKLLIQFQNNGVVDDSQLPKDRFSAERLKGVDSTLKIQPAKLEDSAVYLCASSPAGLAGLTTYNEQFFGPGTRLTVL.